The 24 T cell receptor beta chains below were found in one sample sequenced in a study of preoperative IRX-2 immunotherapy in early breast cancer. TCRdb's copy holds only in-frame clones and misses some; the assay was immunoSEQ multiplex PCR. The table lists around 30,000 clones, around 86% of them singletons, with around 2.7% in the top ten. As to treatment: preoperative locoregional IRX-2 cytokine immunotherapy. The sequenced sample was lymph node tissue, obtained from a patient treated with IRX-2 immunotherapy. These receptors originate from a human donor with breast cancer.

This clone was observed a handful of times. The CDR3 nucleotides read TGTGCCAGCAGCGTAGAAATCTCTGGAAACACCATATATTTT. This gives the protein CASSVEISGNTIYF. The chain combines TRBV9 with TRBJ1-3, with D unresolved. Trimming took off 0 bases at V and 0 bases at J, with 4 bases between the two ends. The CDR3 extends over 14 amino acids. The germline CDR1 and CDR2 sequences are SGDLS and YYNGEE.

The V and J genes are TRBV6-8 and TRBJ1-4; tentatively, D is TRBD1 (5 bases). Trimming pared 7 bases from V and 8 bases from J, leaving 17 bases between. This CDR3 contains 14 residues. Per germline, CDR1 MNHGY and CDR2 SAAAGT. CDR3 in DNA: TGTGCCAGCACCAGGACAAATGTTGTCGAAAAACTGTTTTTT. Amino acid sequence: CASTRTNVVEKLFF.

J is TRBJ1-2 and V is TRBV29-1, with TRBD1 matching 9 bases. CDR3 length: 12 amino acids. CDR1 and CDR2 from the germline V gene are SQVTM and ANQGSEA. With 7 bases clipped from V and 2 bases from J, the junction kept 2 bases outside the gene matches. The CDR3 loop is CSAGTGNYGYTF. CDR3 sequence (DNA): TGCAGCGCTGGGACAGGGAACTATGGCTACACCTTC.

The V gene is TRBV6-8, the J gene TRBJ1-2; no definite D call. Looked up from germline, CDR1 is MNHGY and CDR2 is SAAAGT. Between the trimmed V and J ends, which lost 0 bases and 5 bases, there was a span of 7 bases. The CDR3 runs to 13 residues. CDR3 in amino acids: CASSYSTVYGYTF. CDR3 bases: TGTGCCAGCAGTTACTCAACCGTTTATGGCTACACCTTC.

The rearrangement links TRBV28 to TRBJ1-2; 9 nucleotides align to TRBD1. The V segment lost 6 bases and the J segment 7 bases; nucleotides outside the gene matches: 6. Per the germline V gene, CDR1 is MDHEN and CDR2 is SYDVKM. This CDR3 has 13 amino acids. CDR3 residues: CASRPGTGLGYTF. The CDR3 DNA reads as TGTGCCAGCAGGCCCGGGACAGGGCTTGGCTACACCTTC.

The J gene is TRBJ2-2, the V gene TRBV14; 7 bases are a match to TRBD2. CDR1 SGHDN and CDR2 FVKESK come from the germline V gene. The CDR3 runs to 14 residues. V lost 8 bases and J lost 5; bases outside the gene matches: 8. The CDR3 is CASGAFGGTGELFF. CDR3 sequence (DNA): TGTGCCAGCGGAGCTTTCGGGGGGACCGGGGAGCTGTTTTTT.

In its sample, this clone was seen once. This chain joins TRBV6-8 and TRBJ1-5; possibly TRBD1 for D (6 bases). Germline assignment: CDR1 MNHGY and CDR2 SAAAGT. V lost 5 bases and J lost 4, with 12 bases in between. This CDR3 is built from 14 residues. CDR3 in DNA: TGTGCCAGCAGTGGACAGAGGCGGAATCAGCCCCAGCATTTT. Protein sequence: CASSGQRRNQPQHF.

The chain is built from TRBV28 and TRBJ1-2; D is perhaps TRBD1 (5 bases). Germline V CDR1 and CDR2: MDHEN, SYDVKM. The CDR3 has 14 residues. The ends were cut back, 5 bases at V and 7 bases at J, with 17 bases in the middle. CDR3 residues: CASSTPGTPFGYTF. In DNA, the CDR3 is TGTGCCAGCAGTACCCCAGGGACCCCCTTTGGCTACACCTTC.

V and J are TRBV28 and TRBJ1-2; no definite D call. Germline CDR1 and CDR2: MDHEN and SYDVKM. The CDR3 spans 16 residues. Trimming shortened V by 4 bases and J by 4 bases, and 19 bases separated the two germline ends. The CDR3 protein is CASSSFPDKHGYGYTF. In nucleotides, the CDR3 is TGTGCCAGCAGTTCCTTCCCCGATAAGCACGGCTATGGCTACACCTTC.

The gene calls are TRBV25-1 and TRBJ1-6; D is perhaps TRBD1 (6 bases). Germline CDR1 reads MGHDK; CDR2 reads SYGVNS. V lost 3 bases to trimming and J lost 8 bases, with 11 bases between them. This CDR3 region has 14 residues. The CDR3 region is CASSETRGYSPLHF. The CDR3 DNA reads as TGTGCCAGCAGTGAGACCAGGGGTTATTCACCCCTCCACTTT.

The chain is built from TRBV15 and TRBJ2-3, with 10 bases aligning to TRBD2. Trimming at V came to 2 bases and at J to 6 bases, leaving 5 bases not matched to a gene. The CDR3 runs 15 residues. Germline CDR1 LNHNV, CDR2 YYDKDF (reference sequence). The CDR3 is CATSRFSGRADTQYF. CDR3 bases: TGTGCCACCAGCAGATTCAGCGGGAGGGCCGATACGCAGTATTTT.

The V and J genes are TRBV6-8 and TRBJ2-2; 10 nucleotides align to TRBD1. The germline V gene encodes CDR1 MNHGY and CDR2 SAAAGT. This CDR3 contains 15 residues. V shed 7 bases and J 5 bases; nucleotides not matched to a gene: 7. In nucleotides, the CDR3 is TGTGCCAGCAAAAGAGCGGGACAGGGGACCGGGGAGCTGTTTTTT. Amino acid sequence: CASKRAGQGTGELFF.

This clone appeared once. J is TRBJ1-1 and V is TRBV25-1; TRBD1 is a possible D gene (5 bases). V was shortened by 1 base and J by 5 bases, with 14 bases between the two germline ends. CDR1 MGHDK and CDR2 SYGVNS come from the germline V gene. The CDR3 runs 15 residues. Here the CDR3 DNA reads TGTGCCAGCAGTGAATTGGGCCCCAAGGGGACTGAAGCTTTCTTT. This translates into CASSELGPKGTEAFF. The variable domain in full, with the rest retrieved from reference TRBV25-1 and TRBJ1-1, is EADIYQTPRYLVIGTGKKITLECSQTMGHDKMYWYQQDPGMELHLIHYSYGVNSTEKGDLSSESTVSRIRTEHFPLTLESARPSHTSQYLCASSELGPKGTEAFFGQGTRLTVV.

CDR3 nucleotides: TGTGCCAGCAGCTCGAACCCGCCGGGACTAGCGGGGCTTCGGCCCTACGAGCAGTACTTC. Translated: CASSSNPPGLAGLRPYEQYF. This chain uses TRBV28 with TRBJ2-7, with 13 bases fitting TRBD2. This CDR3 region has 20 residues. Per the germline V gene, CDR1 is MDHEN and CDR2 is SYDVKM. Trimming cost V 6 bases and J 2 bases; bases outside gene matches: 19.

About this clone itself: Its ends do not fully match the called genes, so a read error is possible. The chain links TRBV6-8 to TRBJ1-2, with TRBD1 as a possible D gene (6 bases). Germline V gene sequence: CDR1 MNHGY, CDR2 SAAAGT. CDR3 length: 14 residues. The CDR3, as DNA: TGTGCCATCAGTAAACAGGGAGTCGGCTATGGCTACACCTTC. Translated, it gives CAISKQGVGYGYTF.

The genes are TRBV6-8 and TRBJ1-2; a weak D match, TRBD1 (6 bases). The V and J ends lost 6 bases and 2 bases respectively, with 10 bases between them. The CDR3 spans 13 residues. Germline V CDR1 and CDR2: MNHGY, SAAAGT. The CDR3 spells CASSRQANYGYTF. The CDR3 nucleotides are TGTGCCAGCAGCAGACAGGCCAACTATGGCTACACCTTC.

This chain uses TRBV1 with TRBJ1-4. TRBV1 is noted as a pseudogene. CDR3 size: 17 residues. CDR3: CASSQAPGSGLNEKLFF. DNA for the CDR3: TGCGCCAGCAGCCAAGCTCCGGGTTCAGGACTTAATGAAAAACTGTTTTTT.

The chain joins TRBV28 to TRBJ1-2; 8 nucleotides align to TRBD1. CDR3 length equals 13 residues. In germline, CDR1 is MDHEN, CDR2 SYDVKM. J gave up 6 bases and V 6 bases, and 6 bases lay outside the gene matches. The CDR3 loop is CASRTTGEHGYTF. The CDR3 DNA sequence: TGTGCCAGCAGGACGACAGGGGAGCATGGCTACACCTTC.

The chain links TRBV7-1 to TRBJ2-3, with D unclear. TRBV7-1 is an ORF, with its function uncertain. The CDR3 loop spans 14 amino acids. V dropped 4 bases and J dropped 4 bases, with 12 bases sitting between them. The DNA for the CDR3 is TGTGCCAGCAGCTTAACAGTTGGGGCAGATACGCAGTATTTT. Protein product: CASSLTVGADTQYF.

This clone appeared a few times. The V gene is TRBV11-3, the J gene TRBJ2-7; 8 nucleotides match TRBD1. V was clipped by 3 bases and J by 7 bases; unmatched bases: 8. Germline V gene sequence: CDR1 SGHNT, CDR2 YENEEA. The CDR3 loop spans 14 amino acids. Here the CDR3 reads CASSLGQGALEQYF. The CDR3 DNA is TGTGCCAGCAGCTTGGGGCAGGGGGCGCTTGAGCAGTACTTC.

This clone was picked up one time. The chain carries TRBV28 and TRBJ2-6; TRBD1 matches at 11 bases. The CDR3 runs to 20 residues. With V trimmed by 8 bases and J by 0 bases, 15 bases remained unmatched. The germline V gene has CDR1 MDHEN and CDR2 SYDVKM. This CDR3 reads CASGSYGRTGGFSGANVLTF. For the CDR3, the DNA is TGTGCCAGCGGTTCCTACGGAAGGACAGGGGGCTTCTCTGGGGCCAACGTCCTGACTTTC.

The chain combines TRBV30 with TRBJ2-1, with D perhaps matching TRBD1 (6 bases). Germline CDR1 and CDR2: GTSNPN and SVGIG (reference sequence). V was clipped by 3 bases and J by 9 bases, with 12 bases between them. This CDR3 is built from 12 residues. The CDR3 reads CAWSYLGGEQFF. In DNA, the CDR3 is TGTGCCTGGAGCTACCTAGGGGGTGAGCAGTTCTTC. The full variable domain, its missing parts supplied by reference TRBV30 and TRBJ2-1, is SQTIHQWPATLVQPVGSPLSLECTVEGTSNPNLYWYRQAAGRGLQLLFYSVGIGQISSEVPQNLSASRPQDRQFILSSKKLLLSDSGFYLCAWSYLGGEQFFGPGTRLTVL.

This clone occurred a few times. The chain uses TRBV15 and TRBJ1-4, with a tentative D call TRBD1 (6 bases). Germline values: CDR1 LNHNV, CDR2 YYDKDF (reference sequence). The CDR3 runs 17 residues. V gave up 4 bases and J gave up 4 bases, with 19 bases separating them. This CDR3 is CATSTSGESGFNEKLFF. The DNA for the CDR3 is TGTGCCACCAGCACCTCAGGGGAGAGCGGCTTTAATGAAAAACTGTTTTTT.

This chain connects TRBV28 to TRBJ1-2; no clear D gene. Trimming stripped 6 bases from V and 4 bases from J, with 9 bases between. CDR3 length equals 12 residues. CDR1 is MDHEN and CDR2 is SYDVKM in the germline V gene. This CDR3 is CASSWRSYGYTF. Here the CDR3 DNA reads TGTGCCAGCAGCTGGAGGAGCTATGGCTACACCTTC.